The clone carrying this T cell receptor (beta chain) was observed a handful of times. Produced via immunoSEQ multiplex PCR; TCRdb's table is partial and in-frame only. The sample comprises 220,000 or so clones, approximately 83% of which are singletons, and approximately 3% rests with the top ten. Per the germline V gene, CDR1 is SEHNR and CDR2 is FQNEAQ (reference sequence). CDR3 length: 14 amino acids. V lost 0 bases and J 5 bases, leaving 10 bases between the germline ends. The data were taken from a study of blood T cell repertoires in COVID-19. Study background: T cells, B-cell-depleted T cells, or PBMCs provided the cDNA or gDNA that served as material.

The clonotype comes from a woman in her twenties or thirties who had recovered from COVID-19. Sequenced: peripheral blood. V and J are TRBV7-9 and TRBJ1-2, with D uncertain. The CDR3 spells CASSLAAGSYGYTF. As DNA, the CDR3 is TGTGCCAGCAGCTTAGCCGCAGGATCTTATGGCTACACCTTC.